These 2 T cell receptor beta chains were all obtained from the same sample, sequenced in a study of blood T cell repertoires in COVID-19. The data were produced by immunoSEQ multiplex PCR, yet TCRdb's version contains in-frame clones alone and is incomplete. The sample consists of 70,000 to 95,000 clones, about 81% of them appearing once. Material for sequencing was peripheral blood. All receptors derive from a human donor in a cohort sampled during active COVID-19.

This chain joins TRBV3-1 (or the pseudogene TRBV3-2) and TRBJ2-5, with 7 bases aligning to TRBD1. The CDR3 sequence is 15 residues long. V dropped 3 bases and J dropped 1; count of bases not matched to a gene: 5. The germline V gene has CDR1 LGHDT and CDR2 YNNKEL (reference sequence). The CDR3 DNA reads TGTGCCAGCAGCCACCACGGGACAGCCCAAGAGACCCAGTACTTC. Translating gives CASSHHGTAQETQYF.

A few counts support this clone. This chain links TRBV27 with TRBJ1-2; the D gene is possibly TRBD1 (5 bases). The germline CDR1 and CDR2 sequences are MNHEY and SMNVEV (reference sequence). V lost 5 bases to trimming and J lost 4 bases, with 17 bases between them. The CDR3 is 15 residues long. The CDR3 coding sequence is TGTGCCAGCAGTCCTAGGCAGGGTACGGGCTATGGCTACACCTTC. Amino acids: CASSPRQGTGYGYTF.